Shown below are 25 T cell receptor beta chains from a single sample sequenced in a study of T cell changes during pregnancy in multiple sclerosis. The table came from immunoSEQ multiplex PCR; TCRdb's copy has only in-frame clones and leaves some out. The table has about 73,000 clones, about nine tenths seen once. The material was peripheral blood, obtained after pregnancy. The receptors here all came from a female donor in good health, enrolled as a control in a pregnancy study.

The chain recombines TRBV18 with TRBJ1-1; D uncertain. This CDR3 is built from 13 residues. Trimming left V 6 bases short and J 0 bases short, with 8 bases between. The V gene's germline CDR1 is KGHSH and CDR2 LQKENI. The CDR3 coding sequence is TGTGCCAGCTCTATTGTCCTGAACACTGAAGCTTTCTTT. Amino acid sequence: CASSIVLNTEAFF.

The gene calls are TRBV5-1 and TRBJ2-7, with 14 bases that match TRBD2. V lost 3 bases and J lost 4; bases outside the gene matches: 18. CDR1 is SGHRS and CDR2 is YFSETQ in the germline V gene. This CDR3 comprises 20 residues. CDR3 DNA: TGCGCCAGCAGCTCGGGACTAGCGGGAGCGCCCAACCTCCGTTCGTACGAGCAGTACTTC. It codes for CASSSGLAGAPNLRSYEQYF.

The chain joins TRBV20-1 to TRBJ2-5; D ambiguous. The ends were cut back, 3 bases at V and 5 bases at J, with 4 bases in the middle. This CDR3 has 10 residues. Germline V gene data show CDR1 as DFQATT and CDR2 as SNEGSKA (reference sequence). The CDR3 here is CSASQETQYF. The CDR3 region has the DNA TGCAGTGCTAGCCAGGAGACCCAGTACTTC.

The CDR3 protein is CAISEMSERELGNEQFF. In nucleotides, the CDR3 is TGTGCCATCAGTGAAATGTCCGAGAGGGAATTAGGCAATGAGCAGTTCTTC. The chain joins TRBV10-3 to TRBJ2-1, with D maybe TRBD2 (5 bases). Germline V CDR1 and CDR2: ENHRY, SYGVKD. V was trimmed by 3 bases and J by 6 bases, leaving 21 bases between them. There are 17 residues in the CDR3.

The V and J genes are TRBV19 and TRBJ1-6; 11 positions match TRBD1. This CDR3 is 14 amino acids long. The germline V gene encodes CDR1 LNHDA and CDR2 SQIVND (reference sequence). The V and J ends lost 7 bases and 7 bases, in that order; junction bases with no gene match: 3. CDR3 DNA: TGTGCCAGTAAGGGACAGGGGGTAAATTCACCCCTCCACTTT. It encodes CASKGQGVNSPLHF.

The genes are TRBV19 and TRBJ2-1; tentative D call: TRBD1 (5 bases). V lost 4 bases and J 10 bases, leaving 14 bases between the germline ends. The CDR3 runs 13 residues. In germline, CDR1 is LNHDA, CDR2 SQIVND (reference sequence). CDR3 sequence: CASSTNPGNEQFF. In DNA, the CDR3 is TGTGCCAGTAGTACGAATCCAGGGAACGAGCAGTTCTTC.

CDR3 protein: CASSHEDGLAPYNEQFF. The CDR3 nucleotides read TGTGCCAGCAGCCACGAGGACGGGCTAGCCCCCTACAATGAGCAGTTCTTC. The chain couples TRBV13 to TRBJ2-1; the D gene is possibly TRBD2 (5 bases). The germline gives CDR1 PRHDT, CDR2 FYEKMQ (reference sequence). V was shortened by 5 bases and J by 2 bases, with 19 bases between the two germline ends. The CDR3 sequence is 17 residues long.

The sample holds one count of this clone. The chain couples TRBV27 to TRBJ1-2; perhaps TRBD1 as D (6 bases). V was clipped by 1 base and J by 5 bases, with 17 bases between them. CDR3 length: 16 amino acids. Germline V gene lookup returns CDR1 MNHEY and CDR2 SMNVEV (reference sequence). CDR3 DNA sequence: TGTGCCAGCAGTTTATTAGTATCAGGACAGACATATGGCTACACCTTC. It yields the protein CASSLLVSGQTYGYTF.

This chain connects TRBV6-5 to TRBJ1-1; D not certain. Germline V gene sequence: CDR1 MNHEY, CDR2 SVGAGI. Trimming took 0 bases from V and 8 from J, leaving 16 bases between them. The CDR3 totals 15 residues. As DNA, the CDR3 is TGTGCCAGCAGTTACTCGAACATTGGCTCTTCCGAAGCTTTCTTT. This encodes CASSYSNIGSSEAFF.

J is TRBJ2-7 and V is TRBV5-4; TRBD2 aligns across 11 bases. Looked up from germline, CDR1 is SGHNT and CDR2 is YYREEE (reference sequence). V trimming: 0 bases; J trimming: 3 bases; junction bases outside the gene matches: 2. The CDR3 length is 15 residues. The CDR3 loop is CASSLGLAGGYEQYF. CDR3 sequence (DNA): TGTGCCAGCAGCTTGGGCCTAGCGGGGGGCTACGAGCAGTACTTC.

V gene TRBV11-3 combines with J gene TRBJ2-1; a possible D gene is TRBD2 (7 bases). The ends were cut back, 4 bases at V and 0 bases at J, with 10 bases in the middle. Germline V gives CDR1 SGHNT, CDR2 YENEEA. The CDR3 has 15 amino acids. The CDR3 reads CASSSRGGSYNEQFF. The DNA for the CDR3 is TGTGCCAGCAGCTCGAGGGGGGGCTCCTACAATGAGCAGTTCTTC.

The chain is built from TRBV9 and TRBJ1-2; a possible D gene is TRBD1 (5 bases). Trimming removed 4 bases from V and 3 bases from J, with 10 bases in between. The CDR3 runs 13 residues. Germline-derived CDR1 and CDR2 are SGDLS and YYNGEE. The CDR3 loop reads CASSPLGDYGYTF. In DNA form, the CDR3 reads TGTGCCAGCAGCCCCTTAGGGGACTATGGCTACACCTTC. The full variable domain, rest sourced from reference TRBV9 and TRBJ1-2, is DSGVTQTPKHLITATGQRVTLRCSPRSGDLSVYWYQQSLDQGLQFLIQYYNGEERAKGNILERFSAQQFPDLHSELNLSSLELGDSALYFCASSPLGDYGYTFGSGTRLTVV.

The J gene is TRBJ2-5, the V gene TRBV4-1, with 9 bases identical to TRBD2. Germline V gives CDR1 MGHRA, CDR2 YSYEKL. This CDR3 has 19 amino acids. With 0 bases clipped from V and 7 bases from J, the junction kept 18 bases outside the gene matches. The DNA for the CDR3 is TGCGCCAGCAGCCAAGATCCCGCTAGCGGGATAAGGGCCCAGGTGACCCAGTACTTC. Its protein product is CASSQDPASGIRAQVTQYF.

The DNA of the CDR3 is TGTGCCAGCAGCTTAGTCGGGACAGGGCTGGTTACGCAGTATTTT. Translated: CASSLVGTGLVTQYF. The chain is built from TRBV7-2 and TRBJ2-3, with 9 bases matching TRBD1. Trimming at V came to 1 base and at J to 8 bases, leaving 7 bases not matched to a gene. Germline V gene data show CDR1 as SGHTA and CDR2 as FQGNSA. The CDR3 contains 15 residues.

The chain links TRBV27 to TRBJ2-3; TRBD1 aligns across 7 bases. From germline, CDR1 is MNHEY and CDR2 SMNVEV (reference sequence). V lost 5 bases to trimming and J lost 7 bases; unmatched junction nucleotides: 9. CDR3 length equals 14 residues. CDR3 residues: CASSLRQGVNTQYF. The CDR3 DNA reads TGTGCCAGCAGTCTTCGACAGGGTGTAAATACGCAGTATTTT.

The V call is TRBV11-3, the J call TRBJ2-7; no clear D. From germline, CDR1 is SGHNT and CDR2 YENEEA. The CDR3 loop spans 12 amino acids. Trimming stripped 4 bases from V and 4 bases from J, with 8 bases between. CDR3 in DNA: TGTGCCAGCAGCTCCTACGGTTACGAGCAGTACTTC. Its translation: CASSSYGYEQYF.

The chain joins TRBV7-6 to TRBJ1-2; 10 positions agree with TRBD1. The length of the CDR3 is 18 residues. Germline V gene data show CDR1 as SGHVS and CDR2 as FNYEAQ. V shed 0 bases, J shed 4 bases, and the junction held 11 bases outside the gene matches. CDR3: CASSLAQTPGQGSYGYTF. CDR3 DNA sequence: TGTGCCAGCAGCTTAGCCCAGACCCCGGGACAGGGGAGCTATGGCTACACCTTC. Full variable domain (outside the CDR3, taken from reference TRBV7-6 and TRBJ1-2): GAGVSQSPRYKVTKRGQDVALRCDPISGHVSLYWYRQALGQGPEFLTYFNYEAQQDKSGLPNDRFSAERPEGSISTLTIQRTEQRDSAMYRCASSLAQTPGQGSYGYTFGSGTRLTVV.

The J gene is TRBJ1-1, the V gene TRBV5-1; 7 nucleotides align to TRBD1. CDR3 length equals 13 residues. Germline CDR1 is SGHRS and CDR2 is YFSETQ. J lost 11 bases, V lost 2 bases, and 9 bases had no gene match. DNA of the CDR3: TGCGCCAGCAGCTTTGGGTCACAGGGGAAGGCTTTCTTT. This codes for CASSFGSQGKAFF.

The gene calls are TRBV30 and TRBJ1-6; D is ambiguous. Germline CDR1 and CDR2: GTSNPN and SVGIG (reference sequence). This CDR3 spans 13 amino acids. The V gene lost 5 bases and the J gene lost 7 bases, with 12 bases spanning the gap. Here the CDR3 reads CAWAGESNSPLHF. As DNA, the CDR3 is TGTGCCTGGGCCGGGGAAAGCAATTCACCCCTCCACTTT.

The chain is built from TRBV6-1 and TRBJ1-2; D not certain. CDR1 and CDR2 from the germline V gene are MNHNS and SASEGT. CDR3 length: 13 residues. Deletions cut 2 bases from V and 4 bases from J, with 8 bases between. In nucleotides, the CDR3 is TGTGCCAGCAGTGAATTGGGAGTCTATGGCTACACCTTC. Translating gives CASSELGVYGYTF.

The chain uses TRBV4-2 and TRBJ1-5; TRBD1 aligns across 9 bases. Germline values: CDR1 LGHNA, CDR2 YNFKEQ. Germline trimming cut 4 bases from V and 1 base from J; bases unmatched to any gene: 2. The CDR3 is 15 amino acids. The CDR3 loop reads CASSRTGESNQPQHF. The CDR3, as DNA: TGTGCCAGCAGCCGGACAGGGGAGAGCAATCAGCCCCAGCATTTT.

The gene calls are TRBV19 and TRBJ2-7; D possibly corresponds to TRBD1 (6 bases). Trimming pared 3 bases from V and 5 bases from J, leaving 17 bases between. This CDR3 has 15 amino acids. Germline loops: CDR1 LNHDA, CDR2 SQIVND (reference sequence). The CDR3 nucleotides are TGTGCCAGTAGTATTGGTACAGGGTACAGGCACGAGCAGTACTTC. Its protein is CASSIGTGYRHEQYF. The variable domain in full, completed from reference TRBV19 and TRBJ2-7, reads DGGITQSPKYLFRKEGQNVTLSCEQNLNHDAMYWYRQDPGQGLRLIYYSQIVNDFQKGDIAEGYSVSREKKESFPLTVTSAQKNPTAFYLCASSIGTGYRHEQYFGPGTRLTVT.

This chain links TRBV4-1 with TRBJ1-5, with unresolved D. The CDR3 length is 15 residues. Germline V lookup: CDR1 MGHRA, CDR2 YSYEKL. Deletions cut 4 bases from V and 0 bases from J, with 10 bases between. CDR3 nucleotide sequence: TGCGCCAGCAGCCCGGAGGAGTATAGCAATCAGCCCCAGCATTTT. Protein: CASSPEEYSNQPQHF.

The rearrangement uses TRBV9 and TRBJ2-1, with 8 positions matching TRBD2. From germline, CDR1 is SGDLS and CDR2 YYNGEE. CDR3 length equals 14 residues. Trimming cost V 2 bases and J 7 bases; bases outside gene matches: 5. The CDR3 here is CASSVDGGANEQFF. The CDR3 nucleotides are TGTGCCAGCAGCGTTGACGGGGGGGCAAATGAGCAGTTCTTC.

The genes are TRBV4-1 and TRBJ2-1; a weak D match, TRBD2 (6 bases). The germline gives CDR1 MGHRA, CDR2 YSYEKL. The CDR3 is made up of 16 amino acids. The V gene lost 2 bases and the J gene lost 2 bases, with 13 bases spanning the gap. CDR3 region: CASSQPGLRPYNEQFF. The DNA of the CDR3 is TGCGCCAGCAGCCAACCGGGACTTCGACCCTACAATGAGCAGTTCTTC.